This entry is about one T cell receptor (beta chain). The data derive from a study of blood T cell repertoires in COVID-19. Method: immunoSEQ multiplex PCR; TCRdb's copy keeps in-frame clones and lacks some. The sample records roughly 280,000 clones, roughly 86% being singletons. After removal of 6 bases from V and 5 bases from J, the junction contained 2 bases not matched to a gene. The CDR3 extends over 14 amino acids. CDR1 and CDR2 (germline): SNHLY, FYNNEI. The genes are TRBV2 and TRBJ1-5, with 12 bases fitting TRBD1. This receptor was taken from a man aged 35 to 55 with active or convalescent COVID-19. The sequenced sample was peripheral blood. The CDR3 bases are TGTGCCAGCAGGGGACAGGGGGCTTATCAGCCCCAGCATTTT. Translated, it gives CASRGQGAYQPQHF.